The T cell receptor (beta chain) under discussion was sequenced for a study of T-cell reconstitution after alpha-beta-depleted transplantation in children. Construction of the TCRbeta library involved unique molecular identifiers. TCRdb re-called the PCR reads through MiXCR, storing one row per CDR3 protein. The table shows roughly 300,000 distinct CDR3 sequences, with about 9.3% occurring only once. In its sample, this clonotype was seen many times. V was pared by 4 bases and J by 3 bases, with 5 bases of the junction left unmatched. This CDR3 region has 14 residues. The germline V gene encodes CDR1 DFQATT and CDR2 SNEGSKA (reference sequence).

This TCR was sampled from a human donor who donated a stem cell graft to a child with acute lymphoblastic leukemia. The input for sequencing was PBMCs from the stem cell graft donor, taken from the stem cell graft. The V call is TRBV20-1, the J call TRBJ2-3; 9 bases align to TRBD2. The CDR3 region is CSATSGLATDTQYF. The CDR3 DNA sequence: TGCAGTGCTACATCTGGACTAGCGACAGATACGCAGTATTTT.